The next 2 T cell receptor beta chains were all read from a single sample in a study of CD8+ T cells in alopecia areata. Sequencing templates came from extracted RNA that was reverse transcribed into cDNA. TCRdb's table, derived via immunoSEQ multiplex PCR, lists solely in-frame clones and lacks some. The table lists roughly 100,000 clones, around 60% of them singletons. Indicated treatment: oral pan-JAK inhibitor, 5-10 mg twice daily. Sequencing used CD8+ T cells sorted from blood, obtained at week 4, from a patient treated with tofacitinib. These receptors all come from a human donor with alopecia areata.

V and J are TRBV4-1 and TRBJ2-7; D unclear. The germline V gene has CDR1 MGHRA and CDR2 YSYEKL. Deletions cut 5 bases from V and 3 bases from J, with 11 bases between. This CDR3 has 13 residues. CDR3 residues: CASSSNDGYEQYF. CDR3 nucleotide sequence: TGCGCCAGCAGCTCAAATGACGGCTACGAGCAGTACTTC.

This clone was detected a few times. The chain couples TRBV6-5 to TRBJ2-5, with D possibly being TRBD2 (5 bases). CDR3 length equals 13 residues. The V gene lost 2 bases and the J gene lost 5 bases, with 9 bases spanning the gap. Germline CDR1 is MNHEY and CDR2 is SVGAGI. The CDR3 bases are TGTGCCAGCAGTTACCGGGAATGGGAGACCCAGTACTTC. It encodes CASSYREWETQYF.